The 5 T cell receptor beta chains reported below all come from one sample, sequenced in a study of blood T cell repertoires in COVID-19. Here immunoSEQ multiplex PCR was the method, and the copy in TCRdb shows in-frame clones only, minus some. Of 100,000 to 150,000 clones listed, about 85% were seen once; the top ten hold around 3.2%. The material sequenced was peripheral blood. Receptor source: a woman older than 75 with COVID-19, enrolled during active disease.

V and J are TRBV21-1 and TRBJ1-5; TRBD1, as called in the table, went unchecked against the DNA. TRBV21-1 corresponds to a pseudogene. This CDR3 is built from 14 residues. The CDR3 nucleotides are TGTGCCAGCAGCACACAGGGGCGGGTTCAGCCCCAGCATTTT. Its translation is CASSTQGRVQPQHF.

The chain links TRBV18 to TRBJ2-1; 7 bases align to TRBD2. The CDR3 length is 17 residues. Trimming removed 1 base from V and 3 bases from J; junction bases left unmatched: 9. Looked up from germline, CDR1 is KGHSH and CDR2 is LQKENI. The CDR3 DNA follows: TGTGCCAGCTCACCACGGGTCAGCGGGACCATCTACAATGAGCAGTTCTTC. Its translation: CASSPRVSGTIYNEQFF.

The rearrangement links TRBV7-2 to TRBJ1-2; D ambiguous. The CDR3 runs to 14 residues. The V end was cut by 3 bases, the J end by 8 bases, with 16 bases between. Germline V gene data show CDR1 as SGHTA and CDR2 as FQGNSA. The CDR3 DNA follows: TGTGCCAGCAGCTTCCGACAACCTACAGACGGCTACACCTTC. It codes for CASSFRQPTDGYTF.

The gene calls are TRBV6-5 and TRBJ1-6, with TRBD1 matching 7 bases. Germline lookup yields CDR1 MNHEY and CDR2 SVGAGI. The trim removed 2 bases at V and 7 bases at J, leaving 2 bases unmatched. This CDR3 spans 14 amino acids. The CDR3 is CASSYDRENSPLHF. The CDR3 DNA sequence: TGTGCCAGCAGTTACGACAGGGAAAATTCACCCCTCCACTTT.

The chain employs TRBV3-1 (or the pseudogene TRBV3-2) and TRBJ2-5, with D tentatively TRBD2 (5 bases). This CDR3 has 15 amino acids. Germline V lookup: CDR1 LGHDT, CDR2 YNNKEL (reference sequence). Between the trimmed V and J ends, which lost 4 bases and 2 bases, there was a span of 14 bases. The CDR3 loop reads CASSRYGAEQETQYF. The CDR3 DNA is TGTGCCAGCAGCCGATATGGAGCGGAACAAGAGACCCAGTACTTC.